The rows below give T cell receptor beta chains drawn from one sample of a study of blood T cell repertoires in COVID-19. The table came from immunoSEQ multiplex PCR; TCRdb's copy has only in-frame clones and leaves some out. Of around 40,000 clones listed, around 86% were seen once; the top ten hold around 24%. Sequenced: peripheral blood. The receptors here all came from a man in his fifties with active or convalescent COVID-19. CDR3s include the opening cysteine and the closing phenylalanine or tryptophan. The D gene is left open where the match is weak. Only some rows state a clone size, as once, few, many or a class for expanded clones.

.,18,TRBJ2-6,TRBV7-9,TRBD1,TGTGCCAGCAGCACCAACCGGGACAGAGACTCTGGGGCCAACGTCCTGACTTTC,CASSTNRDRDSGANVLTF
.,14,TRBJ1-4,TRBV10-3,.,TGTGCCATCAGTGAGTCAAGGGGCGTTGAAAAACTGTTTTTT,CAISESRGVEKLFF
once,17,TRBJ1-5,TRBV19,TRBD1,TGTGCCAGTAGTATCGGGGCAGGGGGTTATAGCAATCAGCCCCAGCATTTT,CASSIGAGGYSNQPQHF
.,14,TRBJ1-2,TRBV21-1,.,TGTGCCAGCAAGACAGGAGGCGCAGTCTATGGCTACACCTTC,CASKTGGAVYGYTF
.,15,TRBJ1-1,TRBV5-1,.,TGCGCCAGCAGCTTGGATGGGGGAGGCGGCACTGAAGCTTTCTTT,CASSLDGGGGTEAFF
.,11,TRBJ2-1,TRBV21-1,.,TGTGCCAGCAGCAAAGTTAGGAGACAGGTCTTC,CASSKVRRQVF
.,14,TRBJ2-1,TRBV19,.,TGTGCCAGCGGAGCACAGGCGTCCTACAATGAGCAGTTCTTC,CASGAQASYNEQFF
.,16,TRBJ1-2,TRBV4-2,.,TGTGCCAGCAGCCAAGAGGGCGACAGCGCTAATGAGGGCTACACCTTC,CASSQEGDSANEGYTF
.,14,TRBJ1-6,TRBV19,.,TGTGCCAGTAGTATATTTATACGAGATTCACCCCTCCACTTT,CASSIFIRDSPLHF
.,15,TRBJ2-2,TRBV7-9,TRBD2,TGTGCCAGCAGCCACGGGACTAGAGGCACCGGGGAGCTGTTTTTT,CASSHGTRGTGELFF
.,14,TRBJ2-3,TRBV7-9,TRBD1,TGTGCCAGCAGCTTAGCAGGGGGCGCAGATACGCAGTATTTT,CASSLAGGADTQYF
.,15,TRBJ2-3,TRBV19,.,TGTGCCAGTAGTACACAAGTCCCTAGCACAGATACGCAGTATTTT,CASSTQVPSTDTQYF
.,16,TRBJ2-1,TRBV7-3,TRBD2,TGTGCCAGCAGCCCCAGTCGGACTAGCGGGTACAATGAGCAGTTCTTC,CASSPSRTSGYNEQFF
.,18,TRBJ2-1,TRBV24-1,TRBD2,TGTGCCACCAGTGATCCCAACTTGACTAGCGGATACTACAATGAGCAGTTCTTC,CATSDPNLTSGYYNEQFF
.,14,TRBJ1-1,TRBV5-5,TRBD1,TGTGCCAGCAGCTATTCAGGGGGCAACACTGAAGCTTTCTTT,CASSYSGGNTEAFF
.,14,TRBJ2-5,TRBV5-1,.,TGCGCCAGCACCTTGACAGGCCGCCAAGAGACCCAGTACTTC,CASTLTGRQETQYF
.,16,TRBJ1-1,TRBV7-9,TRBD1,TGTGCCAGCAGCTACCGACAGGGGATGGTGAACACTGAAGCTTTCTTT,CASSYRQGMVNTEAFF
once,17,TRBJ2-1,TRBV4-2,TRBD2,TGTGCCAGCAGCCAAGATCGGTCAGCGGGGGTATACAATGAGCAGTTCTTC,CASSQDRSAGVYNEQFF
.,16,TRBJ1-5,TRBV12-1,.,TGTGCCAGCAGCTTTAGGACAGCCTATAGCAATCAGCCCCAGCATTTT,CASSFRTAYSNQPQHF
few,19,TRBJ2-1,TRBV30,TRBD2,TGTGCCTGGAGTGTGGTTCCGGGACTAGCGGGAGTCTCTTGGGGTGAGCAGTTCTTC,CAWSVVPGLAGVSWGEQFF
.,18,TRBJ2-2,TRBV18,TRBD1,TGTGCCAGCTCACCACCTTCGACAGGGGGTGCGAACACCGGGGAGCTGTTTTTT,CASSPPSTGGANTGELFF
.,16,TRBJ2-2,TRBV19,TRBD1,TGTGCCAGTAGTAGAGACAGGGTGGGGAACACCGGGGAGCTGTTTTTT,CASSRDRVGNTGELFF
.,14,TRBJ1-1,TRBV10-3,TRBD1,TGTGCCATCAGGGAGACAGGGAGGGACACTGAAGCTTTCTTT,CAIRETGRDTEAFF
.,11,TRBJ1-4,TRBV7-9,.,TGTGCCAGCAGCTTGTCAGGGAAACTGTTTTTT,CASSLSGKLFF
.,13,TRBJ2-2,TRBV2,.,TGTGCCAGCAGTGAGCGGGGCGCCGGGGAGCTGTTTTTT,CASSERGAGELFF
.,14,TRBJ1-2,TRBV6-5,.,TGTGCCAGCAGGAGGGGAGGTCCTAACTATGGCTACACCTTC,CASRRGGPNYGYTF
.,14,TRBJ1-2,TRBV19,TRBD1,TGTGCCAGTAGTCGGAGGACAGGGATCGGCGGCTACACCTTC,CASSRRTGIGGYTF
.,16,TRBJ2-1,TRBV7-2,TRBD2,TGTGCCAGCAGCTTAGTAAGCGGGACCAAATACAATGAGCAGTTCTTC,CASSLVSGTKYNEQFF
.,11,TRBJ2-7,TRBV2,.,TGTGCCAGCAACGCTCTCTCCGGGCAGTACTTC,CASNALSGQYF
.,16,TRBJ2-1,TRBV3-1/TRBV3-2,.,TGTGCCAGCAGCCAAGACACCTTGAGCTCCTACAATGAGCAGTTCTTC,CASSQDTLSSYNEQFF
.,19,TRBJ2-6,TRBV27,TRBD2,TGTGCCAGCAGTTTTTGGCGTCGCGGGGGGCTATCTGGGGCCAACGTCCTGACTTTC,CASSFWRRGGLSGANVLTF
few,13,TRBJ1-1,TRBV5-1,.,TGCGCCAGCAGCTTGAGCATGAACACTGAAGCTTTCTTT,CASSLSMNTEAFF
.,15,TRBJ2-7,TRBV7-2,TRBD2,TGTGCCAGCAGCTCCCCGACTAGCGGGGGGAGGGAGCAGTACTTC,CASSSPTSGGREQYF
.,14,TRBJ2-2,TRBV28,.,TGTGCCAGCAGTTTACAACAGCTCACCGGGGAGCTGTTTTTT,CASSLQQLTGELFF
few,15,TRBJ2-1,TRBV9,.,TGTGCCAGCAGCGCCAGACAGAGCTCCTACAATGAGCAGTTCTTC,CASSARQSSYNEQFF
.,15,TRBJ2-1,TRBV5-1,TRBD1,TGCGCCAGCAGCTTCCCGGGACAGGGGAGCAATGAGCAGTTCTTC,CASSFPGQGSNEQFF
.,16,TRBJ2-1,TRBV15,TRBD2,TGTGCCACCAGGCCCGGCGGGGGGTCCTCGTACAATGAGCAGTTCTTC,CATRPGGGSSYNEQFF
.,17,TRBJ1-3,TRBV2,TRBD1,TGTGCCAGCAGAGAGTCAGGGGGCTCCCTCTCTGGAAACACCATATATTTT,CASRESGGSLSGNTIYF
.,11,TRBJ1-2,TRBV16,.,TGTGCCAGCAGCCAAGACCAGGTCTACACCTTC,CASSQDQVYTF
.,15,TRBJ2-3,TRBV7-3,TRBD2,TGTGCCAGCAGCTTAGCGGGGGGCTGGACAGATACGCAGTATTTT,CASSLAGGWTDTQYF
.,13,TRBJ1-1,TRBV6-1,.,TGTGCCAGCAGTGAGCATAGGAACACTGAAGCTTTCTTT,CASSEHRNTEAFF